Each of the 32 T cell receptor beta chains below was sequenced from the same sample in a study of shared clonotypes between healthy human individuals. Produced via immunoSEQ multiplex PCR; TCRdb's table is partial and in-frame only. Of around 2.5 million clones in the sample, approximately 93% are singletons; the top ten hold 0.35% to 0.45%. Material for sequencing was naive CD4+ T cells from PBMCs. As to subset: CD45RA+ positively selected. These receptors all stem from a young man in good health. Some clones in this sample may be carry-over from other donors' samples.

The V and J genes are TRBV15 and TRBJ1-2; perhaps TRBD1 as D (6 bases). The CDR3 totals 14 residues. V was shortened by 0 bases and J by 10 bases, with 15 bases between the two germline ends. The germline V gene encodes CDR1 LNHNV and CDR2 YYDKDF (reference sequence). The CDR3 region has the DNA TGTGCCACCAGCAGAGATCCGCAGGGGAAGGACTACACCTTC. As protein: CATSRDPQGKDYTF.

This clone was seen a single time. The J gene is TRBJ2-5, the V gene TRBV6-5; 7 bases agree with TRBD2. V lost 0 bases, J lost 5 bases, and 6 bases stayed unmatched. Germline CDR1 is MNHEY and CDR2 is SVGAGI. The CDR3 is 15 amino acids. The CDR3 loop is CASSYSPVGGETQYF. DNA for the CDR3: TGTGCCAGCAGTTACTCTCCGGTGGGGGGGGAGACCCAGTACTTC.

The gene calls are TRBV28 and TRBJ1-5; 11 nucleotides line up with TRBD1. Germline CDR1 reads MDHEN; CDR2 reads SYDVKM. This CDR3 comprises 15 residues. V dropped 10 bases and J dropped 1; count of bases not matched to a gene: 6. DNA for the CDR3: TGTGCCACCAGACGGGACAGGGGGAGCAATCAGCCCCAGCATTTT. Protein sequence: CATRRDRGSNQPQHF.

The V gene is TRBV5-1, the J gene TRBJ2-1; D ambiguous. The germline V and J ends were trimmed by 5 bases and 7 bases, with 13 bases remaining between them. The CDR3 is 13 amino acids. The germline V gene has CDR1 SGHRS and CDR2 YFSETQ. Here the CDR3 DNA reads TGCGCCAGCAGGACTGCTGTTGGGAATGAGCAGTTCTTC. It encodes CASRTAVGNEQFF.

The chain has TRBV11-3 and TRBJ1-1, with D hard to call. V was cut by 3 bases and J by 6 bases, with 11 bases left in between. This CDR3 contains 13 residues. Germline V gene lookup returns CDR1 SGHNT and CDR2 YENEEA. The CDR3 sequence is CASSFGPLAEAFF. CDR3 DNA: TGTGCCAGCAGCTTCGGGCCGCTAGCTGAAGCTTTCTTT. Full variable domain (rest looked up from reference TRBV11-3 and TRBJ1-1): EAGVVQSPRYKIIEKKQPVAFWCNPISGHNTLYWYLQNLGQGPELLIRYENEEAVDDSQLPKDRFSAERLKGVDSTLKIQPAELGDSAVYLCASSFGPLAEAFFGQGTRLTVV.

This sequence joins TRBV11-3 and TRBJ2-2; no definite D call. The CDR3 has 17 residues. Trimming stripped 5 bases from V and 7 bases from J, with 23 bases between. CDR1 SGHNT and CDR2 YENEEA come from the germline V gene. CDR3 region: CASSPPVGNPRGGELFF. CDR3 DNA sequence: TGTGCCAGCAGCCCCCCCGTAGGTAACCCTAGAGGCGGGGAGCTGTTTTTT.

Regarding this clone: This sample includes further DNA sequences coding for the same CDR3. The chain uses TRBV6-5 and TRBJ1-5; D might be TRBD1 (5 bases). The CDR3 is made up of 13 amino acids. The V gene's germline CDR1 is MNHEY and CDR2 SVGAGI. V gave up 8 bases and J gave up 4 bases, with 12 bases separating them. This chain's CDR3 is CASSLDSNQPQHF. The CDR3 DNA reads TGTGCCAGCTCCCTAGACAGTAATCAGCCCCAGCATTTT.

The J gene is TRBJ2-5, the V gene TRBV30; D not certain. The assigned J gene may be wrong: the sequence end matches TRBJ2-7 better. The germline V gene encodes CDR1 GTSNPN and CDR2 SVGIG (reference sequence). The CDR3 is 14 amino acids. In DNA, the CDR3 is TGTGCCTGGAGTAACTCGGCCACCTCGGGCGAGCAGTACTTC. It codes for CAWSNSATSGEQYF.

The genes are TRBV6-1 and TRBJ1-1; D is ambiguous. V was pared by 10 bases and J by 1 base, with 16 bases between. CDR3 length: 14 amino acids. The germline V gene has CDR1 MNHNS and CDR2 SASEGT. CDR3 coding DNA: TGTGCCACCCAAAGAAGGGATACGAACACTGAAGCTTTCTTT. Translating it yields CATQRRDTNTEAFF.

The J gene is TRBJ1-4, the V gene TRBV29-1; D possibly corresponds to TRBD1 (5 bases). CDR1 and CDR2 (germline): SQVTM, ANQGSEA. The CDR3 length is 15 residues. V lost 6 bases and J lost 1, with 15 bases in between. The CDR3 protein is CSVAPGRRTNEKLFF. CDR3 DNA sequence: TGCAGCGTCGCACCGGGACGGCGAACTAATGAAAAACTGTTTTTT.

The J gene is TRBJ2-4, the V gene TRBV7-9, with 8 bases that match TRBD2. Losses at the gene ends were 3 bases for V and 14 bases for J; bases not matched to a gene: 6. Germline-derived CDR1 and CDR2 are SEHNR and FQNEAQ (reference sequence). The CDR3 loop spans 12 amino acids. This CDR3 reads CASSLPGAGEYF. As DNA, the CDR3 is TGTGCCAGCAGCTTGCCGGGAGCGGGAGAGTACTTC.

The rearrangement links TRBV2 to TRBJ2-2; no clear D gene. This CDR3 contains 14 residues. With 7 bases removed from V and 0 bases from J, the gap between germline ends came to 9 bases. Germline-derived CDR1 and CDR2 are SNHLY and FYNNEI. The CDR3 DNA reads TGTGCCAGCAAAATGGGGTCGAACACCGGGGAGCTGTTTTTT. Protein: CASKMGSNTGELFF.

Concerning this clone itself: Other DNA variants within this sample encode the same CDR3. This chain uses TRBV19 with TRBJ2-7, with D possibly TRBD2 on 6 matching bases. V shed 5 bases and J shed 4 bases, with 9 bases lying between them. The CDR3 is 12 residues long. Germline V gives CDR1 LNHDA, CDR2 SQIVND (reference sequence). This CDR3 reads CASSRRGYEQYF. DNA of the CDR3: TGTGCCAGTAGTCGGAGGGGATACGAGCAGTACTTC.

The chain employs TRBV7-2 and TRBJ2-1, with D tentatively TRBD1 or TRBD2 (5 bases each). The germline V gene has CDR1 SGHTA and CDR2 FQGNSA. The germline V and J ends were trimmed by 6 bases and 3 bases, with 12 bases remaining between them. The CDR3 length is 14 residues. CDR3 DNA sequence: TGTGCCAGCAGGCCCCCAGGGAGCTACAATGAGCAGTTCTTC. Translating it yields CASRPPGSYNEQFF.

The V call is TRBV7-6, the J call TRBJ2-3; 12 positions agree with TRBD1. CDR1 and CDR2 (germline): SGHVS, FNYEAQ. V trimming: 4 bases; J trimming: 8 bases; junction bases outside the gene matches: 4. The CDR3 is 14 amino acids. CDR3 nucleotide sequence: TGTGCCAGCAGCTACGGGACAGGGGGCCCTACGCAGTATTTT. It codes for CASSYGTGGPTQYF.

The CDR3 here is CSASTYNEQFF. In nucleotides, the CDR3 is TGCAGTGCTTCAACCTACAATGAGCAGTTCTTC. This chain links TRBV20-1 with TRBJ2-1, with D unresolved. Germline assignment: CDR1 DFQATT and CDR2 SNEGSKA (reference sequence). Between the trimmed V and J ends, which lost 5 bases and 2 bases, there was a span of 4 bases. This CDR3 contains 11 residues.

The chain joins TRBV19 to TRBJ1-1, with unresolved D. CDR3 size: 15 residues. The germline CDR1 and CDR2 sequences are LNHDA and SQIVND (reference sequence). V gave up 3 bases and J gave up 4 bases, with 15 bases separating them. The chain's CDR3 is CASSIAYRASTEAFF. The CDR3 bases are TGTGCCAGTAGTATTGCGTATAGGGCGAGCACTGAAGCTTTCTTT.

The CDR3: CASSPNGVGNTDTQYF. The CDR3 DNA reads as TGCGCCAGCAGCCCAAACGGGGTGGGGAACACGGATACGCAGTATTTT. J is TRBJ2-3 and V is TRBV5-1; tentatively, D is TRBD2 (5 bases). This CDR3 spans 16 amino acids. V shed 4 bases and J shed 6 bases, with 21 bases lying between them. Germline CDR1 SGHRS, CDR2 YFSETQ.

The chain links TRBV6-7 to TRBJ2-6, with 8 positions matching TRBD1. TRBV6-7 is sorted into the ORF group, with uncertain function. The CDR3 totals 18 residues. V dropped 11 bases and J dropped 2; count of bases not matched to a gene: 17. Here the CDR3 DNA reads TGTGCCGGACCAGACAGGGGCTACTGGGCTACTGGGGCCAACGTCCTGACTTTC. Encoded protein: CAGPDRGYWATGANVLTF.

This clone was counted a single time. The chain employs TRBV19 and TRBJ1-1, with TRBD1 identical over 9 bases. Germline trimming cut 3 bases from V and 6 bases from J; bases unmatched to any gene: 11. Germline V gives CDR1 LNHDA, CDR2 SQIVND (reference sequence). The CDR3 runs 16 residues. The chain's CDR3 is CASSIRSGTGSSEAFF. CDR3 coding DNA: TGTGCCAGTAGTATCCGTTCGGGGACAGGGAGCTCTGAAGCTTTCTTT.

The chain has TRBV5-1 and TRBJ2-3; TRBD2 is a possible D gene (6 bases). The CDR3 is 15 amino acids. Trimming shortened V by 4 bases and J by 0 bases, and 12 bases separated the two germline ends. Germline-derived CDR1 and CDR2 are SGHRS and YFSETQ. Written as DNA, the CDR3 is TGCGCCAGCAGCCAAAGGGAGGACAGCACAGATACGCAGTATTTT. Translation: CASSQREDSTDTQYF. Full variable domain (outside the CDR3, taken from reference TRBV5-1 and TRBJ2-3): KAGVTQTPRYLIKTRGQQVTLSCSPISGHRSVSWYQQTPGQGLQFLFEYFSETQRNKGNFPGRFSGRQFSNSRSEMNVSTLELGDSALYLCASSQREDSTDTQYFGPGTRLTVL.

The rearrangement uses TRBV5-6 and TRBJ2-1; 7 nucleotides line up with TRBD2. Germline V gene sequence: CDR1 SGHDT, CDR2 YYEEEE. After removal of 3 bases from V and 9 bases from J, the junction contained 12 bases not matched to a gene. The CDR3 sequence is 15 residues long. CDR3 sequence: CASSWRELSPGEQFF. Here the CDR3 DNA reads TGTGCCAGCAGCTGGCGGGAGCTGTCACCAGGTGAGCAGTTCTTC.

This clone was observed a handful of times. The chain couples TRBV2 to TRBJ1-5; 8 nucleotides align to TRBD1. V lost 7 bases and J lost 4; bases outside the gene matches: 9. The CDR3 spans 15 residues. The V gene's germline CDR1 is SNHLY and CDR2 FYNNEI. The CDR3 sequence is CASISGQGLNQPQHF. The CDR3 bases are TGTGCCAGCATCTCCGGACAGGGTCTAAATCAGCCCCAGCATTTT. The whole variable domain, filled in from reference TRBV2 and TRBJ1-5, reads EPEVTQTPSHQVTQMGQEVILRCVPISNHLYFYWYRQILGQKVEFLVSFYNNEISEKSEIFDDQFSVERPDGSNFTLKIRSTKLEDSAMYFCASISGQGLNQPQHFGDGTRLSIL.

This rearrangement joins TRBV27 to TRBJ2-4; possible D gene TRBD1, 6 bases. The CDR3 has 15 residues. The germline CDR1 and CDR2 sequences are MNHEY and SMNVEV (reference sequence). V lost 5 bases and J 5 bases, leaving 16 bases between the germline ends. The DNA of the CDR3 is TGTGCCAGCAGTCGTAAGACAGGCGATCAAAACATTCAGTACTTC. Protein: CASSRKTGDQNIQYF.

Details on this clone: Other DNA sequences within the sample encode an identical CDR3. The chain carries TRBV28 and TRBJ1-1; no firm D call. The V gene lost 3 bases and the J gene lost 0 bases, with 5 bases spanning the gap. The germline CDR1 and CDR2 sequences are MDHEN and SYDVKM. CDR3 size: 13 residues. The DNA for the CDR3 is TGTGCCAGCAGTTTGGAATTGAACACTGAAGCTTTCTTT. This codes for CASSLELNTEAFF.

The V gene is TRBV30, the J gene TRBJ2-3; no clear D. CDR3 length: 16 amino acids. V gave up 4 bases and J gave up 4 bases, with 21 bases separating them. Germline V gene sequence: CDR1 GTSNPN, CDR2 SVGIG (reference sequence). The CDR3, as DNA: TGTGCCTGGAACCCCGGGCTCCCCTATTCTCCAGATACGCAGTATTTT. Encoded protein: CAWNPGLPYSPDTQYF.

A remark on this clone: The same CDR3 arises from other DNA sequences in this sample as well. The genes are TRBV15 and TRBJ2-7, with D tentatively TRBD1 (5 bases). CDR3 length: 13 amino acids. The V end lost 3 bases, the J end lost 0 bases, and 6 bases lay between the germline ends. Per germline, CDR1 LNHNV and CDR2 YYDKDF (reference sequence). The CDR3, as DNA: TGTGCCACCAGCAGGGACATCTCCTACGAGCAGTACTTC. Its protein is CATSRDISYEQYF. Combining the CDR3 with reference TRBV15 and TRBJ2-7 gives the whole variable domain DAMVIQNPRYQVTQFGKPVTLSCSQTLNHNVMYWYQQKSSQAPKLLFHYYDKDFNNEADTPDNFQSRRPNTSFCFLDIRSPGLGDTAMYLCATSRDISYEQYFGPGTRLTVT.

As DNA, the CDR3 is TGTGCCAGCAGCTTAGGAGGGAGCGAGGCCTACGAGCAGTACTTC. As protein: CASSLGGSEAYEQYF. V is TRBV11-2 and J is TRBJ2-7; D may be TRBD2 (5 bases). With 1 base removed from V and 2 bases from J, the gap between germline ends came to 12 bases. The germline V gene encodes CDR1 SGHAT and CDR2 FQNNGV. The CDR3 loop spans 15 amino acids.

This clone was found once. The rearrangement uses TRBV5-1 and TRBJ2-1; D gene unclear. The CDR3 covers 15 residues. The V and J ends lost 4 bases and 7 bases respectively, with 18 bases between them. Germline V gene sequence: CDR1 SGHRS, CDR2 YFSETQ. Here the CDR3 reads CASSKTARDFNEQFF. Here the CDR3 DNA reads TGCGCCAGCAGCAAAACAGCCCGAGACTTTAATGAGCAGTTCTTC.

The chain carries TRBV28 and TRBJ1-4; perhaps TRBD1 as D (5 bases). Trimming removed 3 bases at V and 0 bases at J, with 8 bases between. The CDR3 runs to 15 residues. CDR1 and CDR2 from the germline V gene are MDHEN and SYDVKM. CDR3: CASSLWGSTNEKLFF. The CDR3 nucleotides read TGTGCCAGCAGTTTGTGGGGGTCAACTAATGAAAAACTGTTTTTT.

The rearrangement joins TRBV11-2 to TRBJ2-3, with D unresolved. In germline, CDR1 is SGHAT, CDR2 FQNNGV. The V and J ends lost 3 bases and 6 bases respectively, with 10 bases between them. The CDR3 totals 13 residues. The CDR3 reads CASSFIRADTQYF. CDR3 in DNA: TGTGCCAGCAGCTTTATCAGAGCCGATACGCAGTATTTT.

For this clone: Other DNA sequences in the sample encode the same CDR3. The CDR3 loop reads CASSLDPGAGGYTF. CDR3 sequence (DNA): TGCGCCAGCAGCTTGGATCCGGGGGCAGGTGGCTACACCTTC. J is TRBJ1-2 and V is TRBV5-1; tentatively, D is TRBD1 (6 bases). The germline gives CDR1 SGHRS, CDR2 YFSETQ. The CDR3 is 14 residues long. V lost 0 bases and J lost 7, with 13 bases in between.